A selection of T cell receptor beta chains follows, all from one sample in a study of chemoradiotherapy in HPV16-positive cancers. The table came from immunoSEQ multiplex PCR; TCRdb's copy has only in-frame clones and leaves some out. The table records approximately 2,800 clones, around four fifths of them present only once. The source was blood, collected from a patient who underwent chemoradiotherapy. These TCRs come from a human donor with HPV-associated anogenital cancer. CDR3s include the opening cysteine and the closing phenylalanine or tryptophan. A D gene is named only where the DNA matches it firmly. The size of a clone is reported for some rows only, either as once, few or many, or as a class for expanded clones.

J gene,V gene,D gene,clone size,CDR3 protein,CDR3 DNA
TRBJ1-1,TRBV5-8,.,.,CASNFGWVGLNTEAFF,TGTGCCAGCAACTTCGGGTGGGTTGGGCTGAACACTGAAGCTTTCTTT
TRBJ1-2,TRBV29-1,.,.,CSVEEGRGGYTF,TGCAGCGTTGAAGAAGGAAGGGGAGGCTACACCTTC
TRBJ2-1,TRBV4-1,TRBD1,once,CASMYAQGATYNEQFF,TGCGCCAGCATGTATGCGCAGGGGGCAACCTACAATGAGCAGTTCTTC
TRBJ1-2,TRBV10-3,TRBD1,.,CAIHPDRRTYGYTF,TGTGCCATCCACCCGGACAGGAGAACCTATGGCTACACCTTC
TRBJ2-3,TRBV14,.,.,CASSQVSKVRDTQYF,TGCGCCAGCAGCCAAGTCTCCAAGGTTAGGGATACGCAGTATTTT
TRBJ1-4,TRBV2,.,.,CASRARTDELEKLFF,TGTGCCAGCAGAGCTCGGACAGACGAATTGGAAAAACTGTTTTTT
TRBJ1-3,TRBV6-5,.,.,CASGRGSGNTIYF,TGTGCCAGCGGCAGAGGCTCTGGAAACACCATATATTTT
TRBJ1-1,TRBV5-1,.,.,CASRDLLGAEAFF,TGCGCCAGCAGGGATCTCTTGGGCGCTGAAGCTTTCTTT
TRBJ1-1,TRBV11-2,.,.,CASSSSSGTRLRAFF,TGTGCCAGCAGCTCCAGCTCCGGGACCCGCCTTAGAGCTTTCTTT
TRBJ1-2,TRBV7-9,TRBD1,.,CASSAIGTGDYGYTF,TGTGCCAGCAGCGCGATCGGGACAGGGGATTATGGCTACACCTTC
TRBJ2-7,TRBV5-6,.,.,CASSGSSYEQYF,TGTGCCAGCAGCGGGAGCTCCTACGAGCAGTACTTC
TRBJ2-1,TRBV11-2,.,.,CASSLVPGGYNEQFF,TGTGCCAGCAGCTTAGTACCGGGCGGGTACAATGAGCAGTTCTTC
TRBJ2-7,TRBV5-1,.,once,CASSMTGYEQYF,TGCGCCAGCAGCATGACAGGCTACGAGCAGTACTTC
TRBJ1-1,TRBV7-2,.,.,CASSPTLANTEAFF,TGTGCCAGCAGCCCCACTTTGGCAAACACTGAAGCTTTCTTT
TRBJ1-2,TRBV6-5,.,once,CASSYSNLMKGYTF,TGTGCCAGCAGTTACTCGAACCTCATGAAGGGCTACACCTTC
TRBJ2-5,TRBV30,TRBD1,.,CAWSVGGQETQYF,TGTGCCTGGAGTGTAGGGGGCCAGGAGACCCAGTACTTC
TRBJ1-2,TRBV7-2,TRBD1,.,CASSLYLQGEGGGYTF,TGTGCCAGCAGCTTATACCTGCAGGGGGAGGGGGGTGGCTACACCTTC
TRBJ2-2,TRBV5-1,.,.,CASSLDGREGGELFF,TGCGCCAGCAGCTTGGATGGCAGGGAAGGCGGGGAGCTGTTTTTT
TRBJ2-5,TRBV5-1,.,.,CASSTRQDPQETQYF,TGCGCCAGCAGCACCCGACAGGACCCCCAAGAGACCCAGTACTTC
TRBJ1-2,TRBV28,.,.,CASSLWAREDSNYGYTF,TGTGCCAGCAGTTTATGGGCCAGGGAAGATTCTAACTATGGCTACACCTTC
TRBJ2-3,TRBV7-9,TRBD2,.,CASSLGVAGGRTDTQYF,TGTGCCAGCAGCTTAGGGGTAGCGGGGGGGAGGACAGATACGCAGTATTTT
TRBJ1-2,TRBV6-5,.,.,CASRTEDYGYTF,TGTGCCAGCAGGACAGAGGACTATGGCTACACCTTC
TRBJ2-5,TRBV6-9,.,.,CAPPEQYF,TGTGCCCCCCCTGAGCAGTACTTC
TRBJ2-1,TRBV5-1,.,.,CASSDFDEQFF,TGCGCCAGCAGCGACTTTGATGAGCAGTTCTTC
TRBJ1-1,TRBV14,.,.,CASSQDQNTEAFF,TGTGCCAGCAGCCAAGATCAGAACACTGAAGCTTTCTTT
TRBJ2-5,TRBV4-2,TRBD2,.,CASSQERGGQETQYF,TGTGCCAGCAGCCAAGAGCGGGGGGGCCAAGAGACCCAGTACTTC
TRBJ1-1,TRBV5-8,TRBD1,.,CASSLTTGGGNTEAFF,TGTGCCAGCAGCTTGACCACAGGGGGGGGGAACACTGAAGCTTTCTTT
TRBJ1-1,TRBV30,.,.,CAWSSMGGTEAFF,TGTGCCTGGAGTTCGATGGGGGGCACTGAAGCTTTCTTT
TRBJ2-7,TRBV30,.,.,CAWNSGTSAGEQYF,TGTGCCTGGAATTCGGGGACAAGCGCTGGGGAGCAGTACTTC